In this sample, the clone carrying this T cell receptor beta chain turned up once. Antigen: not known. This sample stems from a study of shared clonotypes between healthy human individuals. Study-level results: Non-shared clonotypes displayed generation probabilities falling below those of clonotypes present in all four donors. Donors were few, which limited the genetic and exposure-history diversity represented.

Naive CD8 cells lacked CD45RO, underwent positive selection for CCR7 and left out terminally differentiated effector memory CD45RA+ cells. All donors were Caucasian adults living in Nashville, Tennessee. Replicate PCRs run on sorted subsets employed 200 ng DNA, around 27,000 T cell genomes. Libraries were prepared by immunoSEQ multiplex PCR; TCRdb keeps only in-frame clonotypes and omits some of them. The repertoire has hundreds of thousands of clones, about 90% of them found once; the top ten carry 24%. With V trimmed by 5 bases and J by 0 bases, 8 bases remained unmatched. CDR1 is GTSNPN and CDR2 is SVGIG in the germline V gene (reference sequence). The CDR3 runs to 16 residues.

The sequence came from a young man in good health. The chain has TRBV30 and TRBJ1-1, with 11 bases that match TRBD1. The sequenced sample was naive CD8+ T cells sorted from blood. CDR3 bases: TGTGCCTGGGCCACGGGACAGGGGGGTTTGAACACTGAAGCTTTCTTT. This encodes CAWATGQGGLNTEAFF. Complete variable domain (other parts from reference TRBV30 and TRBJ1-1): SQTIHQWPATLVQPVGSPLSLECTVEGTSNPNLYWYRQAAGRGLQLLFYSVGIGQISSEVPQNLSASRPQDRQFILSSKKLLLSDSGFYLCAWATGQGGLNTEAFFGQGTRLTVV.